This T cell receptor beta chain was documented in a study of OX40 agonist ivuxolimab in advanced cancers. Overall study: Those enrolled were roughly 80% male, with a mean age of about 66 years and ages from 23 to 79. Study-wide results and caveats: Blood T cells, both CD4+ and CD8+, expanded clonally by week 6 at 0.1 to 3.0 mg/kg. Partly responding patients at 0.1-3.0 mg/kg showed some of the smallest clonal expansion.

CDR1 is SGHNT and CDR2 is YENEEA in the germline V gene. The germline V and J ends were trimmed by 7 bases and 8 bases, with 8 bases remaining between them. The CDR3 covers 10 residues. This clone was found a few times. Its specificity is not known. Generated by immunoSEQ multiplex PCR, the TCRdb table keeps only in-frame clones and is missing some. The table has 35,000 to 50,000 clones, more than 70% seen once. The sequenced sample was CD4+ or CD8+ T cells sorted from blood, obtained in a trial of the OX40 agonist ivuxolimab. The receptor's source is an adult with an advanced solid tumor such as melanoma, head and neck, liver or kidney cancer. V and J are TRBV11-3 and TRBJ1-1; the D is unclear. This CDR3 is CASNIYEAFF. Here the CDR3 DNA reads TGTGCCAGCAACATATACGAAGCTTTCTTT.